This TCR beta chain was found in a study of blood T cell repertoires in COVID-19. This CDR3 region has 13 residues. V was pared by 7 bases and J by 3 bases, with 11 bases between. In germline, CDR1 is SGHRS, CDR2 YFSETQ. Assay used: immunoSEQ multiplex PCR; TCRdb lists only in-frame clones, some missing. The repertoire includes about 120,000 clones, less than 95% of them detected once, and approximately 1.7% sits in the top ten. The sample taken for sequencing was peripheral blood. This chain uses TRBV5-1 with TRBJ2-1; D might be TRBD2 (6 bases). This TCR was sampled from a human donor with active COVID-19. The donor label of this sample is uncertain. For the CDR3, the DNA is TGCGCCAGCGCCTGGGGGGACTACAATGAGCAGTTCTTC. Translated: CASAWGDYNEQFF.